This T cell receptor (beta chain) was sequenced for a study of blood T cell repertoires in COVID-19 (dated by TCRdb to the early 2020s). About the investigation overall: ImmuneRACE Cohort 3 recovered participants were defined by two consecutive negative NP/OP PCR tests, healthcare professional clearance, or symptom resolution. The repertoires were released in a freely available public database intended as a resource for research on the immune response to SARS-CoV-2. Nearly every sample came with metadata listing a de-identified subject ID, COVID-19 status, age in years and sex. HLA class I and class II types, where available, came from metadata supplied by the sample provider rather than from assay-based typing. The prospective study material was composed of cDNA or gDNA derived from T cells, B-cell-depleted T cells, or PBMCs. The samples were drawn from the first 160 participants of the ongoing ImmuneRACE study and from over a thousand subjects provided by 6 global collaborators. The collaborator samples originated in the United States, Italy and Spain and spanned the acute and convalescent phases of COVID-19. The dataset comprised deeply sampled blood TCRbeta repertoires from subjects exposed to, actively infected with, or recovered from COVID-19. Study-level results and caveats: How much clinical and demographic metadata was included differed by source and by participant, and the metadata was provided uncurated.

Enrolling through a virtual design, the prospective study's participants ranged in age from roughly 18 to 100 years and lived across roughly 24 United States geographic areas. Cohort assignment in the prospective study relied on participant-reported clinical history from a screening survey and a study questionnaire. Mobile phlebotomists in the prospective study collected whole blood, serum and a nasopharyngeal or oropharyngeal swab from every participant. Participants in the prospective study had the option to provide additional blood draws and questionnaires over a roughly 2-month period. Blood samples from the prospective study were shipped frozen or at room temperature prior to DNA extraction. Details on this clone: The target of this receptor is not known. The record has no base qualities; no much larger clone is one base away.

The immunoSEQ Assay, a bias-controlled multiplex PCR, was used to amplify TCRbeta CDR3 regions from genomic DNA. From the authors' description of their analysis: The number of nucleated cells in each sample was estimated from the amplification of reference gene primers within the assay. To quantify the absolute abundance of each unique TCRbeta CDR3 rearrangement, sequence reads were collapsed and filtered. For each sample, productive Simpson clonality was calculated as the square root of Simpson's diversity index across productive rearrangements. TCRdb provides this immuneACCESS table in a form limited to in-frame rearrangements. Some clones are lacking; in checked studies, under half of them reflect an unresolved V gene, and why the rest are absent is not known. For V, J and clone size, that table is used; D and trimming come from the DNA. Recorded for this sample are over 250,000 clones; 88% of them occurred a single time. Jointly, the top ten make up over 2% of the sample.

Via the germline V gene (reference sequence), CDR1 is LGHDT and CDR2 YNNKEL. Clipping removes 0 bases from V and 2 bases from J, with 3 as the unmatched junction base count. Counted from cysteine to phenylalanine, this CDR3 has 16 amino acids. Of all the DNA, just the CDR3 is kept, 48 bases in frame from base 1. The receptor was derived from a woman in her sixties in a cohort exposed to, infected with or recovered from COVID-19 (not recorded which). The V and J segments used are TRBV3-1 (or the pseudogene TRBV3-2) and TRBJ1-5; TRBD1 matches 8 bases in the middle. Sequenced sample: PBMCs or T cells enriched from blood (not recorded which). Read as DNA, the sequence is TGTGCCAGCAGCCAAGATCCGGGACAGGGCAATCAGCCCCAGCATTTT. The encoded protein is CASSQDPGQGNQPQHF.